This T cell receptor (beta chain) was profiled in a study of blood T cell repertoires in COVID-19. Study as a whole: COVID-19 samples from acute and convalescent phases originated in the United States, Italy and Spain. T cells, B-cell-depleted T cells, or PBMCs provided the cDNA or gDNA that served as material.

V was shortened by 0 bases and J by 2 bases, with 14 bases between the two germline ends. Germline CDR1 reads PRHDT; CDR2 reads FYEKMQ (reference sequence). The length of the CDR3 is 18 residues. How the authors handled the data: Scientists estimated how many nucleated cells there were by amplifying reference gene primers. Clones were read by immunoSEQ multiplex PCR, and TCRdb kept only the in-frame ones, dropping some. The DNA gave D and trimming, while V, J and clone size come from that table. The table includes about 180,000 clones, 85% to 90% detected once. The rearrangement links TRBV13 to TRBJ1-6; D is unclear. The TCR sequence derives from a woman in her forties with acute COVID-19. Sequencing was done on a sample of PBMCs or T cells enriched from blood (not recorded which). Here the CDR3 reads CASSLGRVGRAYNSPLHF. CDR3 sequence (DNA): TGTGCCAGCAGCTTAGGCCGGGTAGGGAGAGCCTATAATTCACCCCTCCACTTT.